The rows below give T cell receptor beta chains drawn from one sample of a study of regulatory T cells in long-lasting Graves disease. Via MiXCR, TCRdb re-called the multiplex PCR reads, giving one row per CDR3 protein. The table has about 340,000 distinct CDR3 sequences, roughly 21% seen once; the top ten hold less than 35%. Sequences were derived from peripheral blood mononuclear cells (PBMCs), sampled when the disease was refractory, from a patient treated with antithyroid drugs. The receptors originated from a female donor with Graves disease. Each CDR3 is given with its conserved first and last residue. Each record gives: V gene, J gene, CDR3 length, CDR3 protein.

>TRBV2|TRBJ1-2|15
CASNMQGAGYDGYTF
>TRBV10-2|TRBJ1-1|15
CASTEWKGPRDEAFF
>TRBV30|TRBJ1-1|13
CAWTWTEDTEAFF
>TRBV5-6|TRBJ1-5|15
CASSLVDRPNQPQHF
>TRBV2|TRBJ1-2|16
CASSVSRDRTNYGYTF
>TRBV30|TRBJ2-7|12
CAWSQGAYEQYF
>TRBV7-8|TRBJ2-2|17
CASSLWAGALTTGELFF
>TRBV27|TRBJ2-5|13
CASAGSKGETQYF
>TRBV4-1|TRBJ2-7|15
CASSPGLAGAYEQYF
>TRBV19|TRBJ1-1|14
CASSKLWGGTEAFF
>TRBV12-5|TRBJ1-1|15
CASGLVPTGNTEAFF
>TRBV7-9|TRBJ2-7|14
CASSLTQGTYEQYF
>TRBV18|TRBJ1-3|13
CASSPGRDSSLYF
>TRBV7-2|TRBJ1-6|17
CASSQSGFSSYNSPLHF
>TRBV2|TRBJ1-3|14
CANNFVGSGNTIYF
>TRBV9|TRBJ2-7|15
CASSVGDRTTYEQYF
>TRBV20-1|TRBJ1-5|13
CSATTGGDQPQHF
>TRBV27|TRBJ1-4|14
CASSLGATGEKLFF
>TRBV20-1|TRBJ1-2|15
CSAPEGASAVYGYTF
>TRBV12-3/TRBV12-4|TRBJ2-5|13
CASSLRGAETQYF
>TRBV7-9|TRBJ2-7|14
CASSVPGGSYEQYF
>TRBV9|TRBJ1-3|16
CASSKTGVSSGNTIYF